One sample yielded the 21 T cell receptor beta chains listed below, sequenced in a study of T cell responses to AZD1222 COVID-19 vaccine. The assay was immunoSEQ multiplex PCR, and TCRdb's table has in-frame clones only and misses some. The sample lists about 150,000 clones; roughly nine tenths were seen once. Here the sequenced sample was peripheral blood, taken after recovery from COVID-19. These receptors were collected from an adult who had recovered from COVID-19.

This sequence joins TRBV6-5 and TRBJ1-5, with 7 bases lining up with TRBD1. The CDR3 extends over 15 amino acids. Losses at the gene ends were 6 bases for V and 1 base for J; bases not matched to a gene: 6. Germline CDR1 MNHEY, CDR2 SVGAGI. For the CDR3, the DNA is TGTGCCAGCAGCCTAGGACAGGAGAGCAATCAGCCCCAGCATTTT. As protein: CASSLGQESNQPQHF.

This chain uses TRBV7-8 with TRBJ1-5, with D possibly TRBD1 on 5 matching bases. CDR1 SGHVS and CDR2 FQNEAQ come from the germline V gene. The CDR3 loop spans 19 amino acids. Trimming left V 5 bases short and J 3 bases short, with 26 bases between. The CDR3 nucleotides are TGTGCCAGCAGCGCTTTTCTCCCGGGTCTCTTAGGGGCCAATCAGCCCCAGCATTTT. Its protein product is CASSAFLPGLLGANQPQHF.

The chain carries TRBV19 and TRBJ2-5; D is unclear. Trimming took 3 bases from V and 2 from J, leaving 10 bases between them. This CDR3 has 14 amino acids. From germline, CDR1 is LNHDA and CDR2 SQIVND (reference sequence). The CDR3 loop reads CASSIGQAQETQYF. CDR3 DNA: TGTGCCAGTAGTATCGGTCAGGCACAAGAGACCCAGTACTTC.

Of note for this clone: Additional DNA sequences in this sample encode the identical CDR3. V usage is TRBV21-1 and J usage is TRBJ1-5; whether TRBD1, the table's D call, matches the DNA was not checked. TRBV21-1 is a listed pseudogene. There are 16 residues in the CDR3. DNA for the CDR3: TGTGCCAGCAACGTGACCGGGACAGGGGAGGGAGGGCCCCAGCATTTT. This sequence encodes CASNVTGTGEGGPQHF.

The J gene is TRBJ2-1, the V gene TRBV7-2; D unclear. With 2 bases removed from V and 6 bases from J, the gap between germline ends came to 5 bases. The CDR3 is 12 amino acids. Germline V gene lookup returns CDR1 SGHTA and CDR2 FQGNSA. CDR3 in amino acids: CASSLMGNEQFF. DNA for the CDR3: TGTGCCAGCAGCTTAATGGGCAATGAGCAGTTCTTC.

The chain has TRBV29-1 and TRBJ1-1; D remains ambiguous. Germline V lookup: CDR1 SQVTM, CDR2 ANQGSEA. Trimming took 7 bases from V and 10 from J, leaving 19 bases between them. The length of the CDR3 is 12 residues. The CDR3 protein is CSGKDSRVSAFF. The CDR3 bases are TGCAGCGGGAAGGACTCTAGGGTCTCAGCTTTCTTT.

The chain has TRBV3-1 (or the pseudogene TRBV3-2) and TRBJ1-1; TRBD1 might be the D (5 bases). Trimming left V 3 bases short and J 11 bases short, with 19 bases between. This CDR3 has 14 residues. Germline CDR1 is LGHDT and CDR2 is YNNKEL (reference sequence). The CDR3 reads CASSQLGTAVSAFF. CDR3 nucleotides: TGTGCCAGCAGCCAGCTAGGGACCGCCGTATCTGCTTTCTTT.

The V gene is TRBV24-1, the J gene TRBJ1-5; a possible D gene is TRBD1 (5 bases). The germline V and J ends were trimmed by 8 bases and 1 base, with 11 bases remaining between them. This CDR3 is 14 amino acids long. Germline-derived CDR1 and CDR2 are KGHDR and SFDVKD. CDR3: CATTLDRSNQPQHF. In nucleotides, the CDR3 is TGTGCCACCACTCTTGACAGAAGCAATCAGCCCCAGCATTTT.

This clone is a singleton in its sample. The chain recombines TRBV29-1 with TRBJ1-1; possibly TRBD1 for D (5 bases). V lost 5 bases and J lost 0, with 10 bases in between. CDR1 is SQVTM, CDR2 ANQGSEA, per germline. The CDR3 has 13 residues. CDR3 in DNA: TGCAGCGTTTTGCGGGGCCTGAACACTGAAGCTTTCTTT. Translated: CSVLRGLNTEAFF.

The gene calls are TRBV19 and TRBJ1-2; TRBD1 agrees at 7 bases. V lost 7 bases, J lost 3 bases, and 5 bases stayed unmatched. The CDR3 extends over 13 amino acids. Per the germline V gene, CDR1 is LNHDA and CDR2 is SQIVND (reference sequence). CDR3 nucleotides: TGTGCCAGTAACCTCGACAGGGACTATGGCTACACCTTC. This sequence encodes CASNLDRDYGYTF.

The chain employs TRBV27 and TRBJ2-1; 11 bases match TRBD2. Germline CDR1 is MNHEY and CDR2 is SMNVEV (reference sequence). The CDR3 covers 17 residues. V lost 6 bases to trimming and J lost 9 bases; unmatched junction nucleotides: 16. In DNA form, the CDR3 reads TGTGCCAGCAGCCACCCCGTGGTAGCGGGGGGGTGGAGTGAGCAGTTCTTC. It yields the protein CASSHPVVAGGWSEQFF.

The V gene is TRBV13, the J gene TRBJ2-7, with D possibly matching TRBD1 (6 bases). The CDR3 is 13 amino acids. V dropped 6 bases and J dropped 6 bases, with 15 bases sitting between them. The germline V gene encodes CDR1 PRHDT and CDR2 FYEKMQ (reference sequence). CDR3 loop: CASSLGQFAEQYF. The CDR3 bases are TGTGCCAGCAGTCTCGGACAGTTCGCCGAGCAGTACTTC.

The CDR3 DNA follows: TGTGCCAGCAGTAGACAGGGGACTGAGCAGTTCTTC. Translating it yields CASSRQGTEQFF. The chain joins TRBV27 to TRBJ2-1, with 8 bases that match TRBD1. The CDR3 is 12 residues long. Per the germline V gene, CDR1 is MNHEY and CDR2 is SMNVEV (reference sequence). V dropped 5 bases and J dropped 9; count of bases not matched to a gene: 3.

The chain has TRBV18 and TRBJ2-7; D unresolved. The germline V gene encodes CDR1 KGHSH and CDR2 LQKENI. The CDR3 runs to 16 residues. Trimming stripped 2 bases from V and 0 bases from J, with 14 bases between. For the CDR3, the DNA is TGTGCCAGCTCACCAAGGCTGGGGAAGTCCTCCTACGAGCAGTACTTC. The encoded protein is CASSPRLGKSSYEQYF.

The CDR3 spells CASSSPGTYEQYF. Here the CDR3 DNA reads TGCGCCAGCAGCTCCCCGGGGACCTACGAGCAGTACTTC. The chain recombines TRBV5-1 with TRBJ2-7, with D possibly being TRBD2 (5 bases). The CDR3 length is 13 residues. Per germline, CDR1 SGHRS and CDR2 YFSETQ. V dropped 3 bases and J dropped 2 bases, with 9 bases sitting between them.

J is TRBJ1-1 and V is TRBV28; 8 nucleotides match TRBD1. Germline V gene data show CDR1 as MDHEN and CDR2 as SYDVKM. V was pared by 5 bases and J by 8 bases, with 13 bases of the junction left unmatched. This CDR3 is built from 15 residues. CDR3 amino acids: CASSLLSAGGAEAFF. The CDR3 coding sequence is TGTGCCAGCAGTCTACTTTCGGCAGGGGGCGCGGAAGCTTTCTTT.

The chain has TRBV27 and TRBJ1-5; perhaps TRBD1 as D (5 bases). Germline CDR1 reads MNHEY; CDR2 reads SMNVEV (reference sequence). Trimming took off 6 bases at V and 4 bases at J, with 13 bases between the two ends. This CDR3 has 14 amino acids. CDR3 sequence: CASSFVDSNQPQHF. The DNA for the CDR3 is TGTGCCAGCAGCTTCGTCGACAGTAATCAGCCCCAGCATTTT.

About this clone itself: Relative to the germline gene, one junction end is altered; a read error may explain this. The rearrangement links TRBV7-2 to TRBJ2-1; 7 bases line up with TRBD2. Germline V gene sequence: CDR1 SGHTA, CDR2 FQGNSA. The CDR3 runs 15 residues. The CDR3 DNA reads TGTGCCAGCAACTTATTATGGGGGGGTTTCAATGAGCAGTTCTTC. As protein: CASNLLWGGFNEQFF.

The chain carries TRBV4-2 and TRBJ1-1; 7 bases align to TRBD1. After removal of 2 bases from V and 10 bases from J, the junction contained 7 bases not matched to a gene. Germline CDR1 LGHNA, CDR2 YNFKEQ. The length of the CDR3 is 13 residues. CDR3 bases: TGTGCCAGCAGCCAACCAGGGGGGAATGGAGCTTTCTTT. Its protein product is CASSQPGGNGAFF.

The CDR3 is CASSPSRGFTEAFF. Written as DNA, the CDR3 is TGTGCCAGCAGCCCCTCAAGGGGGTTCACTGAAGCTTTCTTT. This rearrangement joins TRBV14 to TRBJ1-1, with D perhaps matching TRBD1 (6 bases). V gave up 4 bases and J gave up 4 bases, with 13 bases separating them. The CDR3 has 14 residues. Germline V gives CDR1 SGHDN, CDR2 FVKESK. Variable domain in full (rest from reference TRBV14 and TRBJ1-1): EAGVTQFPSHSVIEKGQTVTLRCDPISGHDNLYWYRRVMGKEIKFLLHFVKESKQDESGMPNNRFLAERTGGTYSTLKVQPAELEDSGVYFCASSPSRGFTEAFFGQGTRLTVV.

The chain has TRBV7-8 and TRBJ2-7; TRBD2 aligns across 7 bases. Trimming cost V 7 bases and J 2 bases; bases outside gene matches: 14. The CDR3 contains 16 residues. Per germline, CDR1 SGHVS and CDR2 FQNEAQ. The CDR3 reads CASNPTRLAVTYEQYF. The CDR3 nucleotides read TGTGCCAGCAACCCAACGAGGCTAGCGGTTACCTACGAGCAGTACTTC.